Listed below are T cell receptor beta chains from one sample, sequenced in a study of T cells in Graves' hyperthyroidism and ophthalmopathy. TCRdb fed the multiplex PCR reads into MiXCR, producing one record per CDR3 protein. The table records about 460,000 distinct CDR3 sequences, approximately 23% of them present only once. Sequencing used blood. These receptors were obtained from a woman aged 70-85 years with Graves' ophthalmopathy. The CDR3 runs from the conserved cysteine through the conserved F or W. Fields, in order: D gene, J gene, clone size, V gene, CDR3 DNA, CDR3 protein. D genes are given only for firm matches. Clone size is not always given. Where it is, it says once, few, many or a class for expanded clones.

-,TRBJ1-5,few,TRBV12-5,TGTGCTAGTGGTTTGGTACGGGGTTATAGCAATCAGCCCCAGCATTTT,CASGLVRGYSNQPQHF
-,TRBJ1-1,many,TRBV2,TGTGCCAGCAGTGTACAAGGGGGTGGCACTGAAGCTTTCTTT,CASSVQGGGTEAFF
TRBD2,TRBJ2-7,once,TRBV9,TGTGCCAGCAGCCCGGGGGGGAACTACGAGCAGTACTTC,CASSPGGNYEQYF
TRBD2,TRBJ2-1,many,TRBV7-9,TGTGCCAGCAGCTTAGGTAGGACTAGCGGCAATGAGCAGTTCTTC,CASSLGRTSGNEQFF
-,TRBJ2-1,-,TRBV28,TGTGCCAGCACCTTAGCCACGAGCGCTGCCTACAATGAGCAGTTCTTC,CASTLATSAAYNEQFF
TRBD2,TRBJ2-7,few,TRBV6-1,TGTGCCAGCCTAAGAGCGGGATACAACGAGCAGTACTTC,CASLRAGYNEQYF
-,TRBJ1-1,many,TRBV6-1,TGTGCCAGCAGAAGAGCAGGGACAAACACTGAAGCTTTCTTT,CASRRAGTNTEAFF
-,TRBJ2-7,-,TRBV6-2/TRBV6-3,TGTGCCAGCAGTCGCTCGGCGGTAGGGTCCTACGAGCAGTACTTC,CASSRSAVGSYEQYF
-,TRBJ2-1,few,TRBV20-1,TGCAGTGCACCAGACCGTAGCTCCTACAATGAGCAGTTCTTC,CSAPDRSSYNEQFF
TRBD2,TRBJ2-7,many,TRBV28,TGTGCCAGCAGTTCCCCAGCGGGAATTTACGAGCAGTACTTC,CASSSPAGIYEQYF
-,TRBJ2-1,many,TRBV11-2,TGTGCCAGCAGCTTAGCCGGGGGCGCACCCAATGAGCAGTTCTTC,CASSLAGGAPNEQFF
-,TRBJ1-2,few,TRBV6-2/TRBV6-3,TGTGCCAGCAGTTACTCGGTGACTGCCTATGGCTACACCTTC,CASSYSVTAYGYTF
TRBD1,TRBJ2-3,-,TRBV27,TGTGCCAGCAAGGACAGGGGGCTGACAGATACGCAGTATTTT,CASKDRGLTDTQYF
-,TRBJ2-7,-,TRBV20-1,TGCAGTGCTAGAGCCGTGGGGACCCACGAGCAGTACTTC,CSARAVGTHEQYF
-,TRBJ2-4,once,TRBV18,TGTGCCAGCTCACCAGCGGGACAGCGCAAAAACATTCAGTACTTC,CASSPAGQRKNIQYF
-,TRBJ2-7,-,TRBV4-1,TGCGCCAGCAGTCAAGACTCTTCTTATGGGGAAACCTACGAGCAGTACTTC,CASSQDSSYGETYEQYF
-,TRBJ2-7,few,TRBV6-1,TGTGCCAGCACCATGGAACCGATCAGCTCCTACGAGCAGTACTTC,CASTMEPISSYEQYF
TRBD1,TRBJ2-7,few,TRBV30,TGTGCCTGGAGTTATACAGGGGGCTACGAGCAGTACTTC,CAWSYTGGYEQYF
-,TRBJ2-5,-,TRBV9,TGTGCCAGCAGCCTCACAGTGTACCAAGAGACCCAGTACTTC,CASSLTVYQETQYF
-,TRBJ2-3,few,TRBV25-1,TGTGCCAGCAAGAGGGGGTCAGATACGCAGTATTTT,CASKRGSDTQYF
TRBD1,TRBJ2-3,-,TRBV3-1,TGTGCCAGCAGCCGGGAACAGGGGGCGCATCCAGATACGCAGTATTTT,CASSREQGAHPDTQYF
-,TRBJ1-1,few,TRBV5-1,TGCGCCAGCAGCTTGGGGCACAGTTTGAACACTGAAGCTTTCTTT,CASSLGHSLNTEAFF
-,TRBJ2-7,many,TRBV20-1,TGCAGTGCTATCCCGGTGGAGGGCCGTGAGCAGTACTTC,CSAIPVEGREQYF
-,TRBJ2-3,few,TRBV20-1,TGCAGTGCTAGAGACGGGGCTAGCACAGATACGCAGTATTTT,CSARDGASTDTQYF
-,TRBJ2-1,-,TRBV15,TGTGCCACCAGTGAGGTGACAACCTACAATGAGCAGTTCTTC,CATSEVTTYNEQFF
-,TRBJ1-2,-,TRBV9,TGTGCCAGCAGCGTACTCGAAAACTATGGCTACACCTTC,CASSVLENYGYTF
TRBD1,TRBJ2-1,once,TRBV4-2,TGTGCCAGCAGGCAACAGGGGAACAATGAGCAGTTCTTC,CASRQQGNNEQFF
-,TRBJ2-1,few,TRBV5-1,TGCGCCAGCAGCTTGGATCGTGCTGAGCAGTTCTTC,CASSLDRAEQFF
-,TRBJ1-3,-,TRBV10-3,TGTGCCATCAGACCCGACAGGTCTGGAAACACCATATATTTT,CAIRPDRSGNTIYF
-,TRBJ1-5,many,TRBV2,TGTGCCAGCAGTGAACTTCGAAGGGGAAATCAGCCCCAGCATTTT,CASSELRRGNQPQHF
-,TRBJ2-3,-,TRBV10-3,TGTGCCACTGGGGGGGGACAGAATCCAGATACGCAGTATTTT,CATGGGQNPDTQYF
TRBD1,TRBJ1-5,-,TRBV18,TGTGCCAGCTCAACAGGGGGCAATCAGCCCCAGCATTTT,CASSTGGNQPQHF
TRBD2,TRBJ2-7,few,TRBV7-9,TGTGCCAGCAGCTTACAAGCGGGAATCGAGCAGTACTTC,CASSLQAGIEQYF
-,TRBJ2-3,-,TRBV20-1,TGCAGTGCTAGAGTCAAGGTGGCTAGCTCCCCAGATACGCAGTATTTT,CSARVKVASSPDTQYF
-,TRBJ1-4,-,TRBV6-1,TGTGCCAGCGGGGCAGGGAATGAAAAACTGTTTTTT,CASGAGNEKLFF
TRBD2,TRBJ2-1,-,TRBV2,TGTGCCAGCAGTGGGGAGCGGGAGATCTCCTACAATGAGCAGTTCTTC,CASSGEREISYNEQFF
TRBD1,TRBJ2-7,-,TRBV20-1,TGCAGTGCTCCTACTTCGGGACAGGTCTACGAGCAGTACTTC,CSAPTSGQVYEQYF